The 19 T cell receptor beta chains below come from one sample, sequenced in a study of regulatory T cells in long-lasting Graves disease. With iRepertoire HTBI primers and Arm-PCR of CDR3 regions, TCR beta libraries were built. Via MiXCR, TCRdb re-called the multiplex PCR reads, giving one row per CDR3 protein. Of 350,000 to 450,000 distinct CDR3 sequences in the sample, under 25% were seen once. Time point meaning: persistent/refractory GD, antithyroid drugs over 5 years with positive TRAb. Construction of the TCR library relied on RNA isolated from PBMCs. Specimen: peripheral blood mononuclear cells (PBMCs), collected when the disease was refractory, from a patient treated with antithyroid drugs. Receptor source: a female donor with Graves disease.

This clonotype was seen only a few times. The chain carries TRBV19 and TRBJ1-1; D is possibly TRBD1 (5 bases). CDR1 LNHDA and CDR2 SQIVND come from the germline V gene (reference sequence). Trimming left V 6 bases short and J 0 bases short, with 20 bases between. The CDR3 length is 17 residues. CDR3 DNA: TGTGCCAGTAGCGAGAATCCGGGACGCCTTATGAACACTGAAGCTTTCTTT. Protein product: CASSENPGRLMNTEAFF.

This CDR3 reads CASSPSPGLAGGRGTDTQYF. In DNA, the CDR3 is TGTGCCAGCAGTCCTTCCCCGGGACTAGCGGGAGGGCGGGGGACAGATACGCAGTATTTT. The chain joins TRBV28 to TRBJ2-3; TRBD2 matches at 16 bases. This CDR3 is built from 20 residues. V lost 5 bases to trimming and J lost 3 bases; unmatched junction nucleotides: 14. Germline V gene lookup returns CDR1 MDHEN and CDR2 SYDVKM.

V and J are TRBV28 and TRBJ2-1; perhaps TRBD1 as D (5 bases). Germline V gene lookup returns CDR1 MDHEN and CDR2 SYDVKM. The CDR3 has 16 amino acids. The V end lost 5 bases, the J end lost 2 bases, and 16 bases lay between the germline ends. The CDR3 DNA follows: TGTGCCAGCAGTGACTCAGGGTTCAGCCCCTACAATGAGCAGTTCTTC. Amino acids: CASSDSGFSPYNEQFF.

The chain uses TRBV7-9 and TRBJ2-7; 7 positions match TRBD2. The CDR3 has 14 residues. The J segment lost 2 bases and the V segment lost 5 bases, leaving 6 bases of the junction unmatched. From germline, CDR1 is SEHNR and CDR2 FQNEAQ (reference sequence). In DNA form, the CDR3 reads TGTGCCAGCAGCCCGGGACTATCCACCTACGAGCAGTACTTC. This codes for CASSPGLSTYEQYF.

Concerning this clonotype itself: This may come from a read error, since a much larger clone is one base off. The rearrangement joins TRBV11-2 to TRBJ2-5; tentatively, D is TRBD1 or TRBD2 (5 bases each). Looked up from germline, CDR1 is SGHAT and CDR2 is FQNNGV. The CDR3 runs to 13 residues. DNA of the CDR3: TGTGCCAGCAGCTTAGATCGAGGGGTTAGCCAGTGCTTC. Amino acids: CASSLDRGVSQCF. Filled out from reference TRBV11-2 and TRBJ2-5, the complete variable domain reads EAGVAQSPRYKIIEKRQSVAFWCNPISGHATLYWYQQILGQGPKLLIQFQNNGVVDDSQLPKDRFSAERLKGVDSTLKIQPAKLEDSAVYLCASSLDRGVSQCFGPGTRLLVL.

V and J are TRBV30 and TRBJ1-1; D remains ambiguous. Germline CDR1 and CDR2: GTSNPN and SVGIG (reference sequence). V lost 5 bases and J lost 3, with 13 bases in between. The CDR3 totals 13 residues. In DNA, the CDR3 is TGTGCCTGGCTCTCTACAGCATACACTGAAGCTTTCTTT. Amino acid sequence: CAWLSTAYTEAFF.

This clonotype was counted many times. The chain uses TRBV2 and TRBJ2-7; possible D gene TRBD2, 6 bases. This CDR3 comprises 16 residues. With 5 bases removed from V and 0 bases from J, the gap between germline ends came to 17 bases. The V gene's germline CDR1 is SNHLY and CDR2 FYNNEI. This CDR3 reads CASSKNDGGNSYEQYF. For the CDR3, the DNA is TGTGCCAGCAGTAAAAACGATGGGGGGAACTCCTACGAGCAGTACTTC.

The CDR3 spells CARDRVDTQYF. The CDR3 bases are TGTGCTAGGGACAGGGTCGATACGCAGTATTTT. V and J are TRBV2 and TRBJ2-3; 9 bases are shared with TRBD1. This CDR3 is built from 11 residues. Germline CDR1 is SNHLY and CDR2 is FYNNEI. Looking up the rest from reference TRBV2 and TRBJ2-3 gives the full variable domain: EPEVTQTPSHQVTQMGQEVILRCVPISNHLYFYWYRQILGQKVEFLVSFYNNEISEKSEIFDDQFSVERPDGSNFTLKIRSTKLEDSAMYFCARDRVDTQYFGPGTRLTVL.

This clonotype was observed many times. The chain couples TRBV15 to TRBJ2-5, with 7 bases aligning to TRBD1. Trimming cost V 5 bases and J 4 bases; bases outside gene matches: 7. This CDR3 comprises 14 residues. CDR1 is LNHNV, CDR2 YYDKDF, per germline (reference sequence). CDR3 sequence: CATSLDRVPETQYF. CDR3 coding DNA: TGTGCCACCAGCCTCGACAGGGTCCCAGAGACCCAGTACTTC. Full variable domain (outside the CDR3, taken from reference TRBV15 and TRBJ2-5): DAMVIQNPRYQVTQFGKPVTLSCSQTLNHNVMYWYQQKSSQAPKLLFHYYDKDFNNEADTPDNFQSRRPNTSFCFLDIRSPGLGDTAMYLCATSLDRVPETQYFGPGTRLLVL.

This clonotype was counted at least ten times. This chain links TRBV3-1 with TRBJ2-7, with D perhaps TRBD1 (5 bases). The V and J ends lost 0 bases and 12 bases respectively, with 15 bases between them. Germline V gene lookup returns CDR1 LGHDT and CDR2 YNNKEL (reference sequence). This CDR3 contains 13 residues. CDR3 region: CASSQDRQGKVYF. The DNA for the CDR3 is TGTGCCAGCAGCCAAGATCGGCAGGGAAAGGTGTACTTC.

There are many counts of this clonotype. V gene TRBV9 combines with J gene TRBJ2-5, with TRBD2 matching 7 bases. V trimming: 3 bases; J trimming: 5 bases; junction bases outside the gene matches: 7. Looked up from germline, CDR1 is SGDLS and CDR2 is YYNGEE. CDR3 length equals 14 residues. The CDR3 bases are TGTGCCAGCAGCGCCATGGCGGGAGCGGAGACCCAGTACTTC. Amino acids: CASSAMAGAETQYF.

The gene calls are TRBV6-1 and TRBJ2-5; 11 bases match TRBD1. Germline lookup yields CDR1 MNHNS and CDR2 SASEGT. V gave up 6 bases and J gave up 5 bases; unmatched junction bases: 8. This CDR3 contains 15 residues. Here the CDR3 reads CASRHWTGGVETQYF. CDR3 coding DNA: TGTGCCAGCAGACACTGGACAGGGGGCGTCGAGACCCAGTACTTC.

The CDR3, as DNA: TGCGCCAGCAGCCAACTCCGGACAGGGGTGAACTATGGCTACACCTTC. This encodes CASSQLRTGVNYGYTF. The chain uses TRBV4-1 and TRBJ1-2; 9 positions match TRBD1. The CDR3 is 16 residues long. Germline V CDR1 and CDR2: MGHRA, YSYEKL. J was trimmed by 2 bases and V by 2 bases; bases with no gene match: 6.

This clonotype has more than one count but fewer than ten. This chain joins TRBV19 and TRBJ2-1, with D tentatively TRBD2 (6 bases). With 7 bases removed from V and 8 bases from J, the gap between germline ends came to 21 bases. Germline V gene lookup returns CDR1 LNHDA and CDR2 SQIVND (reference sequence). This CDR3 spans 15 amino acids. The CDR3 DNA is TGTGCCAGTATCAATATCCAGGGAGGAGGCGATGAGCAGTTCTTC. Its protein product is CASINIQGGGDEQFF. Complete variable domain (other parts from reference TRBV19 and TRBJ2-1): DGGITQSPKYLFRKEGQNVTLSCEQNLNHDAMYWYRQDPGQGLRLIYYSQIVNDFQKGDIAEGYSVSREKKESFPLTVTSAQKNPTAFYLCASINIQGGGDEQFFGPGTRLTVL.

A word on this clonotype: A much larger clone sits a single nucleotide away, making a read error possible. The V call is TRBV28, the J call TRBJ2-5; 9 bases map to TRBD2. The CDR3 is made up of 14 amino acids. The V gene end was trimmed by 6 bases and the J gene end by 5 bases; junction bases not matched to a gene: 7. Germline CDR1 is MDHEN and CDR2 is SYDVKM. DNA of the CDR3: TGTGCCAGCAGGGAGACTAGCGGTTTGGAGACCCAGTACTTC. Its protein is CASRETSGLETQYF. The variable domain in full, with the rest retrieved from reference TRBV28 and TRBJ2-5, is DVKVTQSSRYLVKRTGEKVFLECVQDMDHENMFWYRQDPGLGLRLIYFSYDVKMKEKGDIPEGYSVSREKKERFSLILESASTNQTSMYLCASRETSGLETQYFGPGTRLLVL.

The genes are TRBV20-1 and TRBJ2-3; unclear D gene. CDR1 DFQATT and CDR2 SNEGSKA come from the germline V gene (reference sequence). The V end lost 0 bases, the J end lost 0 bases, and 7 bases lay between the germline ends. The CDR3 has 14 amino acids. The CDR3 DNA follows: TGCAGTGCTAGAGACCCCGGTAGCACAGATACGCAGTATTTT. Protein product: CSARDPGSTDTQYF.

This clonotype was detected once. J is TRBJ1-1 and V is TRBV10-3; tentative D call: TRBD1 (5 bases). Germline V gene data show CDR1 as ENHRY and CDR2 as SYGVKD. The CDR3 totals 17 residues. Trimming removed 6 bases at V and 0 bases at J, with 20 bases between. CDR3 amino acids: CAIRTGQGEDMNTEAFF. For the CDR3, the DNA is TGTGCCATCAGAACGGGGCAGGGTGAGGACATGAACACTGAAGCTTTCTTT.

This clonotype came up many times. V and J are TRBV19 and TRBJ1-2; 7 positions match TRBD1. CDR3 length equals 13 residues. V dropped 5 bases and J dropped 8; count of bases not matched to a gene: 8. The germline V gene has CDR1 LNHDA and CDR2 SQIVND (reference sequence). In DNA, the CDR3 is TGTGCCAGTAGTTTAAAGGGGGCCACGGGCTACACCTTC. Encoded protein: CASSLKGATGYTF.

The V gene is TRBV5-5, the J gene TRBJ2-7; D possibly corresponds to TRBD2 (7 bases). This CDR3 spans 14 amino acids. Trimming stripped 5 bases from V and 2 bases from J, with 14 bases between. Germline V lookup: CDR1 SGHKS, CDR2 YYEKEE (reference sequence). The CDR3 loop reads CASRDTGRAYEQYF. The CDR3 DNA follows: TGTGCCAGCAGGGATACAGGGAGGGCCTACGAGCAGTACTTC.